This T cell receptor beta chain was found in a study of shared clonotypes between healthy human individuals. Looking at the study overall: Each donor had three CD4 naive, three CD4 memory, two CD8 naive and one CD8 memory plate.

In the original analysis: Without quality scores, immunoSEQ junctional reads could not be filtered like full-length reads. The repertoire was sequenced with immunoSEQ multiplex PCR; TCRdb's copy has only in-frame clones and lacks some. V and J calls and clone size are given by that table; D and trimming were obtained from the DNA. Of a few million clones listed, over 90% were seen once; the top ten hold approximately 0.4%. Donation came from healthy HIV-negative adults that had no recent acute infections or vaccinations. There were only Caucasian adults among the donors, and all lived in Nashville, Tennessee. The sample comprised naive CD4+ T cells from PBMCs. Noted subset: CD45RA+ positively selected. This receptor was obtained from a man aged 18 to 29 in good health. Some clones in this sample may be carry-over from other donors' samples.

CDR3 nucleotides: TGCGCCAGCAGTCACCACCTACTAGCCGGGACAGTTTACGAGCAGTACTTC. Its translation: CASSHHLLAGTVYEQYF. The chain employs TRBV23-1 and TRBJ2-7, with a weak D call TRBD1 (7 bases). TRBV23-1 counts as an open reading frame of uncertain function. V was cut by 3 bases and J by 4 bases, with 22 bases left in between. The CDR3 spans 17 residues.